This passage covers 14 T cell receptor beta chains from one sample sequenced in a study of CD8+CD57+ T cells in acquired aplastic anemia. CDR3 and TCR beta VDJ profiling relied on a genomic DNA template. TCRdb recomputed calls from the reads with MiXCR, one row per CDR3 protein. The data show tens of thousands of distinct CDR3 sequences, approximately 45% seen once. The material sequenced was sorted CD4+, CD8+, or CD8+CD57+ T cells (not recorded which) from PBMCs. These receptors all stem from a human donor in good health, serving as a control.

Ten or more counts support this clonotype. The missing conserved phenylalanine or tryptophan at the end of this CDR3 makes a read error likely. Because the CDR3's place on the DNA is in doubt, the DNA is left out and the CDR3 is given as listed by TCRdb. CDR3 sequence reads: CSATPTLR. The chain employs TRBV20-1 and TRBJ2-7. Per the germline V gene, CDR1 is DFQATT and CDR2 is SNEGSKA (reference sequence). With termini counted, the CDR3 has 8 amino acids.

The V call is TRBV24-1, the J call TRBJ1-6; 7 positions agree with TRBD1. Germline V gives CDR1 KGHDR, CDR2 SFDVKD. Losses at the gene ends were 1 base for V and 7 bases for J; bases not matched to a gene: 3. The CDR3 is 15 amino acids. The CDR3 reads CATSDFTGVNSPLHF. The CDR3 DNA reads TGTGCCACCAGTGATTTCACAGGGGTCAATTCACCCCTCCACTTT.

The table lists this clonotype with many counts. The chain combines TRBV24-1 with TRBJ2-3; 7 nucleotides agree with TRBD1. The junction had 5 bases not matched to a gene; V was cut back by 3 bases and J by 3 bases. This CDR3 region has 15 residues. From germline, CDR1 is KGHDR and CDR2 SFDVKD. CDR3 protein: CATSDVAGGTDTQYF. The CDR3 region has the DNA TGTGCCACCAGTGATGTGGCAGGGGGAACAGATACGCAGTATTTT.

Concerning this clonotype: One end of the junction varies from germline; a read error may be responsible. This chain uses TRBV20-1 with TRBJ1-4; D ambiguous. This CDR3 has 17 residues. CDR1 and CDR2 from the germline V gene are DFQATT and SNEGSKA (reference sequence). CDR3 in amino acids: CSAYNRGSRATNEKLSF. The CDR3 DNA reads TGCAGTGCTTACAACCGGGGATCCCGCGCAACTAATGAAAAACTGTCTTTT.

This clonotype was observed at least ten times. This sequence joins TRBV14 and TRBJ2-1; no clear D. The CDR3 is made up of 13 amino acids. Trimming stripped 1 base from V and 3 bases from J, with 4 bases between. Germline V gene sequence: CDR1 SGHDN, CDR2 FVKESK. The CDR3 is CASSQGLYNEQFF. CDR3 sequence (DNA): TGTGCCAGCAGCCAAGGACTCTACAATGAGCAGTTCTTC.

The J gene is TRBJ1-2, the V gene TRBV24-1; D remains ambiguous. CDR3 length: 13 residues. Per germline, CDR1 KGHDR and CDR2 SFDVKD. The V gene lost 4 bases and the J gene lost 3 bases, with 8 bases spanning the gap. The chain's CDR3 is CATSDAGDYGYTF. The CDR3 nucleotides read TGTGCCACCAGTGACGCAGGAGACTATGGCTACACCTTC.

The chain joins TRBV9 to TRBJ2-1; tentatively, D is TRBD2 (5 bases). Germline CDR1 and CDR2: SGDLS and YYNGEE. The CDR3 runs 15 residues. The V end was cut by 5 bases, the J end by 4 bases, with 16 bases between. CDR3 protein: CASSERAGGYNEQFF. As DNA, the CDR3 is TGTGCCAGCAGTGAAAGGGCGGGTGGGTACAATGAGCAGTTCTTC.

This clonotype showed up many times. The CDR3 DNA sequence: TGTGCCAGCAGCGCCGGGACTAGCGGGGGGCAAGAGACCCAGTACTTC. This translates into CASSAGTSGGQETQYF. V and J are TRBV2 and TRBJ2-5; TRBD2 agrees at 15 bases. This CDR3 spans 16 amino acids. Germline CDR1 and CDR2: SNHLY and FYNNEI. J lost 2 bases, V lost 6 bases, and 4 bases had no gene match.

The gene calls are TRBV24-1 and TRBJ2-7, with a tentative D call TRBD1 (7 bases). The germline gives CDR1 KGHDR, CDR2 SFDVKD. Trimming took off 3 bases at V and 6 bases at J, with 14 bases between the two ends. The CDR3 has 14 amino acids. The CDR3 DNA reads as TGTGCCACCAGTGATGTTGGAGGGGGCGCCGAGCAGTACTTC. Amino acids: CATSDVGGGAEQYF.

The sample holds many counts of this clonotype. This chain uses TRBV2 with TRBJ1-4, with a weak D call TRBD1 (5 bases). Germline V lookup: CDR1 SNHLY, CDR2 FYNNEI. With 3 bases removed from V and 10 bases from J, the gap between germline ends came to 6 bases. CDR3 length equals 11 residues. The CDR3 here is CASSEGVKLFF. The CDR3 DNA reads TGTGCCAGCAGTGAGGGGGTAAAACTGTTTTTT. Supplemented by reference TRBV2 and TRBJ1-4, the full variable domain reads EPEVTQTPSHQVTQMGQEVILRCVPISNHLYFYWYRQILGQKVEFLVSFYNNEISEKSEIFDDQFSVERPDGSNFTLKIRSTKLEDSAMYFCASSEGVKLFFGSGTQLSVL.

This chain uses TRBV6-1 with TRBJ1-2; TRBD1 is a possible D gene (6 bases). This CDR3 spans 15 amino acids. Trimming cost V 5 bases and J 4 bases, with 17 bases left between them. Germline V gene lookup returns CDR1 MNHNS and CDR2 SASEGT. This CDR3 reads CASSPQQGDPYGYTF. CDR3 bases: TGTGCCAGCAGTCCTCAACAGGGAGATCCCTATGGCTACACCTTC.

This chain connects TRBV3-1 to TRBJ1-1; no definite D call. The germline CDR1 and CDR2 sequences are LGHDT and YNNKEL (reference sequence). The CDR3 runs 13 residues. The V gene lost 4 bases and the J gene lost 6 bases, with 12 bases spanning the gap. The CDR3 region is CASSPAPNSEAFF. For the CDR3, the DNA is TGTGCCAGCAGCCCCGCCCCCAATTCTGAAGCTTTCTTT.

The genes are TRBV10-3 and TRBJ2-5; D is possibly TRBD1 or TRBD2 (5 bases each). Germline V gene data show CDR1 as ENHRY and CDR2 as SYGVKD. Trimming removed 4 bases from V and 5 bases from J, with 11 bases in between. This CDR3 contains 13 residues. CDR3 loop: CAISVRREETQYF. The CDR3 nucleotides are TGTGCCATCAGTGTTCGCAGGGAGGAGACCCAGTACTTC.

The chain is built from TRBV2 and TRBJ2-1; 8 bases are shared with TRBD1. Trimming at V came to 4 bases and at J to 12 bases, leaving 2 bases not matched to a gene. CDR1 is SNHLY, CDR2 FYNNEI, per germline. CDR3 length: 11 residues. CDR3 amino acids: CASSATGGQFF. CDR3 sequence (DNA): TGTGCCAGCAGTGCAACAGGGGGGCAGTTCTTC.